The source of this TCR beta chain is a study of T cells in tumors after PD-1 blockade. As for the study in general: Each patient got pembrolizumab 200 mg every 3 weeks or cemiplimab 350 mg every 2 weeks. During anti-PD-1 treatment, some patients continued daily vismodegib 150 mg. Mean per blood sample: 95,000 to 130,000 templates (about 21,000-270,000), about 40,000 unique clonotypes. Study-wide findings and caveats: Approximately 41% of tumor TCR clonotypes were also found in blood.

The CDR3 spans 14 residues. V was shortened by 5 bases and J by 1 base, with 13 bases between the two germline ends. The germline gives CDR1 SGHNT, CDR2 YYREEE (reference sequence). Remarks on this clone: Its specificity is not known.

Sequencing used immunoSEQ multiplex PCR; TCRdb keeps in-frame clones, though not all of them. The sample shows about 33,000 clones, over 75% of them seen only once. The receptor comes from a human donor with basal cell carcinoma. This chain joins TRBV5-4 and TRBJ2-7; D perhaps matches TRBD2 (6 bases). Sample: PBMCs, taken before anti-PD-1 treatment. The CDR3 DNA follows: TGTGCCAGCAGTTATACCGGGAGATCCTACGAGCAGTACTTC. It yields the protein CASSYTGRSYEQYF. Looking up the rest from reference TRBV5-4 and TRBJ2-7 gives the full variable domain: ETGVTQSPTHLIKTRGQQVTLRCSSQSGHNTVSWYQQALGQGPQFIFQYYREEENGRGNFPPRFSGLQFPNYSSELNVNALELDDSALYLCASSYTGRSYEQYFGPGTRLTVT.